The 28 T cell receptor beta chains below were found in one sample sequenced in a study of cytomegalovirus exposure and HLA in healthy donors. The protocol was immunoSEQ multiplex PCR, while the TCRdb copy is restricted to in-frame clones and leaves out a portion. The sample includes 50,000 or so clones, 85% to 95% seen only once; the top ten take around 8%. Material: PBMCs. These receptors were collected from a woman under 30 in good health and CMV-seropositive.

V is TRBV6-1 and J is TRBJ2-1; maybe TRBD2 (6 bases). This CDR3 is 13 amino acids long. The ends were cut back, 3 bases at V and 8 bases at J, with 11 bases in the middle. Germline V lookup: CDR1 MNHNS, CDR2 SASEGT. The CDR3 region is CASSDGGLDEQFF. The CDR3 DNA sequence: TGTGCCAGCAGTGACGGGGGATTGGATGAGCAGTTCTTC.

The chain combines TRBV6-5 with TRBJ2-3; 7 nucleotides agree with TRBD2. Germline V gene sequence: CDR1 MNHEY, CDR2 SVGAGI. The V segment lost 6 bases and the J segment 0 bases; nucleotides outside the gene matches: 6. CDR3 length equals 15 residues. CDR3 region: CASSRTRSSTDTQYF. The CDR3 nucleotides are TGTGCCAGCAGCCGGACTAGGTCTAGCACAGATACGCAGTATTTT.

The rearrangement links TRBV6-6 to TRBJ1-5; D might be TRBD1 (5 bases). Germline V gene data show CDR1 as MNHNY and CDR2 as SVGAGI (reference sequence). The V end was cut by 7 bases, the J end by 7 bases, with 14 bases between. This CDR3 comprises 13 residues. CDR3 sequence (DNA): TGTGCCAGCAACCTAGGGGTGGGCCAGCCCCAGCATTTT. The encoded protein is CASNLGVGQPQHF.

The chain couples TRBV28 to TRBJ1-3; TRBD1 agrees at 8 bases. CDR3 length: 16 residues. Trimming at V came to 4 bases and at J to 0 bases, leaving 5 bases not matched to a gene. Germline CDR1 is MDHEN and CDR2 is SYDVKM. The CDR3 DNA is TGTGCCAGCAGTTCACCCGGGACAGGCTCTGGAAACACCATATATTTT. Protein sequence: CASSSPGTGSGNTIYF.

The chain combines TRBV10-3 with TRBJ1-1, with a tentative D call TRBD1 (6 bases). The CDR3 loop spans 15 amino acids. Germline V gene sequence: CDR1 ENHRY, CDR2 SYGVKD. V lost 0 bases and J lost 1, with 9 bases in between. The CDR3 spells CAISESGTPNTEAFF. The DNA for the CDR3 is TGTGCCATCAGTGAGTCCGGGACACCGAACACTGAAGCTTTCTTT.

This chain connects TRBV30 to TRBJ2-3; possible D gene TRBD2, 5 bases. The V end lost 3 bases, the J end lost 4 bases, and 11 bases lay between the germline ends. There are 13 residues in the CDR3. The germline gives CDR1 GTSNPN, CDR2 SVGIG (reference sequence). CDR3 in DNA: TGTGCCTGGAGGATACAACTAGCAGATACGCAGTATTTT. This encodes CAWRIQLADTQYF.

The chain employs TRBV28 and TRBJ2-7; the match to TRBD1 covers 8 bases. CDR3 length equals 16 residues. Germline V lookup: CDR1 MDHEN, CDR2 SYDVKM. The trim removed 7 bases at V and 8 bases at J, leaving 19 bases unmatched. CDR3 in DNA: TGTGCCAGCAATTTTATGGGGCAGGGGGCGCGTTTCCAGCAGTACTTC. It codes for CASNFMGQGARFQQYF.

The rearrangement uses TRBV27 and TRBJ2-7, with D perhaps matching TRBD1 (6 bases). Trimming took off 3 bases at V and 5 bases at J, with 11 bases between the two ends. CDR1 MNHEY and CDR2 SMNVEV come from the germline V gene (reference sequence). This CDR3 comprises 13 residues. The DNA for the CDR3 is TGTGCCAGCAGTTTTACAGGGTCCCACGAGCAGTACTTC. Amino acid sequence: CASSFTGSHEQYF.

The V call is TRBV4-3, the J call TRBJ2-1; 11 nucleotides match TRBD2. The length of the CDR3 is 17 residues. With V trimmed by 0 bases and J by 7 bases, 8 bases remained unmatched. The germline V gene encodes CDR1 LGHNA and CDR2 YSLEER. The chain's CDR3 is CASSQEYKRLAGNEQFF. In DNA, the CDR3 is TGCGCCAGCAGCCAAGAGTATAAGAGACTAGCGGGGAATGAGCAGTTCTTC.

Here the CDR3 reads CASSLEVSSYNEQFF. Written as DNA, the CDR3 is TGTGCCAGCAGCTTAGAGGTGAGCTCCTACAATGAGCAGTTCTTC. V is TRBV11-2 and J is TRBJ2-1, with D unclear. CDR3 length: 15 residues. V lost 0 bases and J lost 0, with 6 bases in between. Per germline, CDR1 SGHAT and CDR2 FQNNGV.

V usage is TRBV7-8 and J usage is TRBJ2-1; tentatively, D is TRBD2 (5 bases). V lost 2 bases, J lost 3 bases, and 14 bases lay in between. The CDR3 contains 16 residues. The germline CDR1 and CDR2 sequences are SGHVS and FQNEAQ. CDR3 nucleotide sequence: TGTGCCAGCAGCTTATATATGGGCGGACTCTACAATGAGCAGTTCTTC. Translating gives CASSLYMGGLYNEQFF.

This clone was picked up a small number of times. The chain couples TRBV6-6 to TRBJ1-4, with D possibly being TRBD1 (6 bases). V was cut by 4 bases and J by 7 bases, with 13 bases left in between. The CDR3 sequence is 14 residues long. Germline V CDR1 and CDR2: MNHNY, SVGAGI (reference sequence). The CDR3 DNA reads as TGTGCCAGCAGTTGGACAGAATCGGGTGAAAAACTGTTTTTT. This encodes CASSWTESGEKLFF.

Remarks on this clone: A read error may account for a junction end that differs from germline. This chain uses TRBV7-7 with TRBJ1-1; 9 bases match TRBD1. CDR3 length: 13 amino acids. The V gene's germline CDR1 is SSHAT and CDR2 FNYEAQ (reference sequence). CDR3 in amino acids: CASSLDRGTEAFF. CDR3 DNA sequence: TGTGCTAGCAGCTTAGACAGGGGGACTGAAGCTTTCTTT.

V and J are TRBV28 and TRBJ1-3; 8 bases are shared with TRBD1. Germline V CDR1 and CDR2: MDHEN, SYDVKM. V lost 3 bases, J lost 6 bases, and 7 bases stayed unmatched. This CDR3 is built from 15 residues. The CDR3 region is CASSLAGQGVNTIYF. CDR3 DNA: TGTGCCAGCAGTTTGGCCGGACAGGGAGTAAACACCATATATTTT.

V usage is TRBV6-1 and J usage is TRBJ1-1; the D is unclear. Between the trimmed V and J ends, which lost 2 bases and 1 base, there was a span of 11 bases. Germline V gene sequence: CDR1 MNHNS, CDR2 SASEGT. The CDR3 runs 15 residues. The CDR3 nucleotides are TGTGCCAGCAGTGAAAGAGGGCTGGGGAACACTGAAGCTTTCTTT. It translates to CASSERGLGNTEAFF.

This chain uses TRBV6-5 with TRBJ2-1; 10 nucleotides line up with TRBD2. This CDR3 region has 15 residues. In germline, CDR1 is MNHEY, CDR2 SVGAGI. V was pared by 7 bases and J by 4 bases, with 7 bases of the junction left unmatched. This CDR3 reads CASTPGTSAYNEQFF. DNA for the CDR3: TGTGCCAGCACCCCAGGGACTAGCGCATACAATGAGCAGTTCTTC.

This chain uses TRBV2 with TRBJ1-1, with 7 bases aligning to TRBD1. In germline, CDR1 is SNHLY, CDR2 FYNNEI. Trimming cost V 6 bases and J 1 base; bases outside gene matches: 5. This CDR3 spans 14 amino acids. The CDR3 protein is CASSGTVQNTEAFF. The CDR3, as DNA: TGTGCCAGCAGCGGGACAGTACAGAACACTGAAGCTTTCTTT.

This clone was observed a few times. The V call is TRBV10-3, the J call TRBJ2-7; D is unclear. Deletions cut 4 bases from V and 6 bases from J, with 7 bases between. In germline, CDR1 is ENHRY, CDR2 SYGVKD. The CDR3 contains 11 residues. The DNA of the CDR3 is TGTGCCATCAGTGCAGAGGCCGAGCAGTACTTC. Translating it yields CAISAEAEQYF.

The rearrangement joins TRBV6-6 to TRBJ1-2; 7 nucleotides agree with TRBD1. The trim removed 1 base at V and 8 bases at J, leaving 13 bases unmatched. Germline-derived CDR1 and CDR2 are MNHNY and SVGAGI (reference sequence). The CDR3 consists of 16 residues. CDR3 loop: CASSYLPTTGAGGYTF. CDR3 DNA: TGTGCCAGCAGTTACTTACCTACAACAGGGGCAGGCGGCTACACCTTC.

The chain uses TRBV15 and TRBJ2-5; possibly TRBD2 for D (6 bases). Trimming left V 3 bases short and J 3 bases short, with 14 bases between. The germline V gene encodes CDR1 LNHNV and CDR2 YYDKDF (reference sequence). The CDR3 is 15 amino acids. CDR3 nucleotides: TGTGCCACCAGCAGCGGCCCCGGGAGAGAAGAGACCCAGTACTTC. Translating it yields CATSSGPGREETQYF.

The chain couples TRBV7-3 to TRBJ2-2; 7 bases are a match to TRBD1. V lost 4 bases, J lost 6 bases, and 8 bases stayed unmatched. The CDR3 loop spans 15 amino acids. The germline V gene encodes CDR1 SGHTA and CDR2 FQGTGA. CDR3 loop: CASSSRQGSPGELFF. DNA of the CDR3: TGTGCCAGCAGCTCCCGACAGGGCTCACCCGGGGAGCTGTTTTTT.

The chain uses TRBV5-1 and TRBJ1-1; no clear D gene. V shed 4 bases and J shed 0 bases, with 16 bases lying between them. CDR1 is SGHRS, CDR2 YFSETQ, per germline. The CDR3 length is 16 residues. Here the CDR3 reads CASSLGTGSLNTEAFF. The CDR3 DNA follows: TGCGCCAGCAGCCTAGGAACCGGGTCGTTGAACACTGAAGCTTTCTTT.

V usage is TRBV6-1 and J usage is TRBJ1-1; no reliable D call. Trimming pared 7 bases from V and 1 base from J, leaving 7 bases between. The CDR3 contains 12 residues. Per germline, CDR1 MNHNS and CDR2 SASEGT. The CDR3 loop is CASTRANTEAFF. The DNA for the CDR3 is TGTGCCAGCACACGAGCGAACACTGAAGCTTTCTTT.

The gene calls are TRBV4-2 and TRBJ2-7; 10 bases match TRBD2. The CDR3 has 14 amino acids. The germline gives CDR1 LGHNA, CDR2 YNFKEQ. V lost 2 bases, J lost 7 bases, and 5 bases stayed unmatched. The CDR3 nucleotides are TGTGCCAGCAGCCAACCTAGCGGGAGTAAAGAGCAGTACTTC. This translates into CASSQPSGSKEQYF.

This rearrangement joins TRBV6-1 to TRBJ2-3; D might be TRBD2 (7 bases). The CDR3 has 16 residues. Trimming stripped 2 bases from V and 1 base from J, with 13 bases between. Per germline, CDR1 MNHNS and CDR2 SASEGT. CDR3 amino acids: CASSESSGGRTDTQYF. CDR3 sequence (DNA): TGTGCCAGCAGTGAAAGTTCCGGGGGGCGCACAGATACGCAGTATTTT.

DNA of the CDR3: TGTGCCTGGAGTAAAGGCGGAGATACGCAGTATTTT. Encoded protein: CAWSKGGDTQYF. The V and J genes are TRBV30 and TRBJ2-3; no clear D gene. The CDR3 has 12 residues. From germline, CDR1 is GTSNPN and CDR2 SVGIG (reference sequence). V dropped 2 bases and J dropped 5 bases, with 8 bases sitting between them.

The genes are TRBV9 and TRBJ2-2; tentatively, D is TRBD2 (7 bases). Trimming cost V 0 bases and J 4 bases, with 22 bases left between them. Germline loops: CDR1 SGDLS, CDR2 YYNGEE. This CDR3 region has 19 residues. The chain's CDR3 is CASSVVALGGARPTGELFF. CDR3 DNA: TGTGCCAGCAGCGTAGTCGCCCTTGGGGGGGCCCGACCCACCGGGGAGCTGTTTTTT. Supplemented by reference TRBV9 and TRBJ2-2, the full variable domain reads DSGVTQTPKHLITATGQRVTLRCSPRSGDLSVYWYQQSLDQGLQFLIQYYNGEERAKGNILERFSAQQFPDLHSELNLSSLELGDSALYFCASSVVALGGARPTGELFFGEGSRLTVL.

This chain connects TRBV19 to TRBJ2-2; 9 bases align to TRBD1. Germline V gene lookup returns CDR1 LNHDA and CDR2 SQIVND (reference sequence). The CDR3 loop spans 16 amino acids. V gave up 7 bases and J gave up 2 bases; unmatched junction bases: 8. The CDR3 sequence: CASTSDRGFNTGELFF. The CDR3 nucleotides are TGTGCCAGTACCTCGGACAGGGGCTTTAACACCGGGGAGCTGTTTTTT.